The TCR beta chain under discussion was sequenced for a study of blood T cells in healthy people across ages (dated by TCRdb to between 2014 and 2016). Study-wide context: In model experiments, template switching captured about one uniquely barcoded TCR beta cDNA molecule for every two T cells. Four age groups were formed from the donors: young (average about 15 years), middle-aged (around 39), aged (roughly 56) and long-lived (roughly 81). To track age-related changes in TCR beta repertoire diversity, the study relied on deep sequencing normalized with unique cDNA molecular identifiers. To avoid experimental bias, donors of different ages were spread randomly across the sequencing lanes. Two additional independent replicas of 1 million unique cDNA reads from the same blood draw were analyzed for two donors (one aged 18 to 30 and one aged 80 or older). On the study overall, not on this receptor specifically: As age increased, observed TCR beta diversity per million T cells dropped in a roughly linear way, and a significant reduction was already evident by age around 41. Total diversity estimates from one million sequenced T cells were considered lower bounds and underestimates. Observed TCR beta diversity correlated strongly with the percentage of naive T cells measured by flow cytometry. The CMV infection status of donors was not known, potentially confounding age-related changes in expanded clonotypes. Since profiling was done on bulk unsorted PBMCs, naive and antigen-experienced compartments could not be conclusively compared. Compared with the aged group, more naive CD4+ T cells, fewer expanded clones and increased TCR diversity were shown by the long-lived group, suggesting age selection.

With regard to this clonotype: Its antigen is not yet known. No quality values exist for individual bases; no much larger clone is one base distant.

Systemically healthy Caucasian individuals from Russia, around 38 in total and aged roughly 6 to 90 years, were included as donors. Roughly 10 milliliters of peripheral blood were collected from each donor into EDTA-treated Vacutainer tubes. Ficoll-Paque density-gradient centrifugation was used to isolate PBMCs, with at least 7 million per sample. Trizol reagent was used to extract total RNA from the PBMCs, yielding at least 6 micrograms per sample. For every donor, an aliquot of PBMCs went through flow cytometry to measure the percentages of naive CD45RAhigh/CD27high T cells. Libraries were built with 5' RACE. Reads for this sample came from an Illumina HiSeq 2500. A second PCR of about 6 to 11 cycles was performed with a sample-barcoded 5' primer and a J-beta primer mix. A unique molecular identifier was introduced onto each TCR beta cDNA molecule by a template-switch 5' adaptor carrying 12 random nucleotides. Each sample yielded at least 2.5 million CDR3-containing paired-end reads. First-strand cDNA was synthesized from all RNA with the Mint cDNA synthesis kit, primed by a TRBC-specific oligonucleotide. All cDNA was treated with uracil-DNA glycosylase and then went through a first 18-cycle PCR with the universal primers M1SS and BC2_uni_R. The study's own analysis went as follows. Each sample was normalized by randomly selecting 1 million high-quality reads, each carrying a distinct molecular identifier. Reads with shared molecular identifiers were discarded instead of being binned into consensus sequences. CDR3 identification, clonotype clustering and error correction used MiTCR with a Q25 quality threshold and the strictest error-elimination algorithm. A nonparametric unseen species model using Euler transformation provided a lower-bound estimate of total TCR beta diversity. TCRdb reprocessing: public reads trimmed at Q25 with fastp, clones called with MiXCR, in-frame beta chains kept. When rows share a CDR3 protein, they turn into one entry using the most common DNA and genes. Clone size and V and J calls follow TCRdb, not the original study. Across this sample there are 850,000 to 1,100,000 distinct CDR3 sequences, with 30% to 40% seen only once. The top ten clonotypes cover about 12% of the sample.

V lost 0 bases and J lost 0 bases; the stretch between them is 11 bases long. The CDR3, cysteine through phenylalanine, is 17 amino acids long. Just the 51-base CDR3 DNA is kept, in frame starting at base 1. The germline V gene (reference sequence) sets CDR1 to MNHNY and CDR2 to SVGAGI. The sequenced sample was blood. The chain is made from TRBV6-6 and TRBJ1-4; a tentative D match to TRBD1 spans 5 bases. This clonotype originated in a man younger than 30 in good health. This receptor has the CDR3 CASSYSERGATNEKLFF. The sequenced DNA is TGTGCCAGCAGTTACTCGGAAAGGGGCGCAACTAATGAAAAACTGTTTTTT.